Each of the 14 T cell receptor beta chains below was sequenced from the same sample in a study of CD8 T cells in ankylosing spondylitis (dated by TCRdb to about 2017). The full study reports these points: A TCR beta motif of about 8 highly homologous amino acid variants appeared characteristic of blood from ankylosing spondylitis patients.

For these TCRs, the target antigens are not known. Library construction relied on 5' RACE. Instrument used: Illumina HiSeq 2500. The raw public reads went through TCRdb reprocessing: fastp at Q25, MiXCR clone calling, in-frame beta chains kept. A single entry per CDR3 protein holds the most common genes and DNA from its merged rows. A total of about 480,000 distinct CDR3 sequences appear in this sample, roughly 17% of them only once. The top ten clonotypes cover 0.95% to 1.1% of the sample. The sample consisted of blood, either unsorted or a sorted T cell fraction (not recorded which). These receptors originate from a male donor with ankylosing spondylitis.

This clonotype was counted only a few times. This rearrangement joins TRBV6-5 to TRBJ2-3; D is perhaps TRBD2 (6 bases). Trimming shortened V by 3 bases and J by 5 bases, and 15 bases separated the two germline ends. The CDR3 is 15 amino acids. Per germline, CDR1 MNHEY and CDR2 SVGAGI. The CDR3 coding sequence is TGTGCCAGCAGTTATCGGGCAGGAGGGCTAGATACGCAGTATTTT. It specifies CASSYRAGGLDTQYF.

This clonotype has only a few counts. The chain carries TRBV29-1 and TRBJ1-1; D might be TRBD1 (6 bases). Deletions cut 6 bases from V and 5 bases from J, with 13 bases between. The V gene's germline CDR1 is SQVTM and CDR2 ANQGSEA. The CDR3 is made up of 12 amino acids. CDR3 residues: CSVGRGGTEAFF. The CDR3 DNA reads TGCAGCGTCGGCAGAGGGGGTACTGAAGCTTTCTTT.

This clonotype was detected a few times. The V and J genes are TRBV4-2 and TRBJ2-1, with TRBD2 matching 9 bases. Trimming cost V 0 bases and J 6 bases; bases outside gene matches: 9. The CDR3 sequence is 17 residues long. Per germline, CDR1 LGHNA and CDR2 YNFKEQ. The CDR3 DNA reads TGTGCCAGCAGCCAAGATCAGGGAGCGGGAGGACGCAATGAGCAGTTCTTC. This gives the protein CASSQDQGAGGRNEQFF.

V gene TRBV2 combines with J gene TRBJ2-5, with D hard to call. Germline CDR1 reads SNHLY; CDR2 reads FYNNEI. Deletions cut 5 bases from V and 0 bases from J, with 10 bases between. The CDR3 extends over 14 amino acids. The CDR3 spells CASSSQTNQETQYF. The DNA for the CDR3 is TGTGCCAGCAGTAGTCAGACGAACCAAGAGACCCAGTACTTC.

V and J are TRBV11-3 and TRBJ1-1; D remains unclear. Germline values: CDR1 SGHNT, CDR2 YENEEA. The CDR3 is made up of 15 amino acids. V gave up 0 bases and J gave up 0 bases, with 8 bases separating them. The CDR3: CASSLDPGMNTEAFF. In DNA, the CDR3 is TGTGCCAGCAGCTTAGATCCGGGAATGAACACTGAAGCTTTCTTT.

CDR3 sequence reads: CASSFRKGLAEQFF. CDR3 nucleotides: TGTGCCAGCAGCTTCCGAAAGGGACTAGCGGAGCAGTTCTTC. The chain has TRBV7-2 and TRBJ2-1, with 10 nucleotides matching TRBD2. With 3 bases clipped from V and 10 bases from J, the junction kept 6 bases outside the gene matches. The CDR3 contains 14 residues. Germline lookup yields CDR1 SGHTA and CDR2 FQGNSA.

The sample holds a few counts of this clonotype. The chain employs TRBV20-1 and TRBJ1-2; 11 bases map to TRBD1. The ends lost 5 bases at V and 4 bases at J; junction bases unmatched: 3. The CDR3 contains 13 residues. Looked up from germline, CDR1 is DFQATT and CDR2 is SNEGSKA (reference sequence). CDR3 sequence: CSARDRGSYGYTF. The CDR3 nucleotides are TGCAGTGCTCGGGACAGGGGGAGCTATGGCTACACCTTC.

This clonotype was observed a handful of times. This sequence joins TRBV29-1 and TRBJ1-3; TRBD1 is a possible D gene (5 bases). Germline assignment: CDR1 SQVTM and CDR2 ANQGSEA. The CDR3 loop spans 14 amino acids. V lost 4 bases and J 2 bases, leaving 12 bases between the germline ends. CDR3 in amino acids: CSVGSGDAGNTIYF. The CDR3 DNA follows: TGCAGCGTTGGTTCGGGGGACGCTGGAAACACCATATATTTT.

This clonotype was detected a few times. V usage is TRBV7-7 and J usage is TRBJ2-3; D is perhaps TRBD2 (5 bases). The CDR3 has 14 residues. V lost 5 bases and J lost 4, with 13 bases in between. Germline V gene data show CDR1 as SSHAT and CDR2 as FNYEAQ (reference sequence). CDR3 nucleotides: TGTGCCAGCAGCCCACTAGTTAGGGCAGATACGCAGTATTTT. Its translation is CASSPLVRADTQYF.

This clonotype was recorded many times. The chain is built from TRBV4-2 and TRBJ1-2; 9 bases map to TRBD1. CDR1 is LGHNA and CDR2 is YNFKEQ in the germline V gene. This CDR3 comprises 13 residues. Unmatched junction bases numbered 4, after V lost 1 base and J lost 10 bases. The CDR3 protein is CASSQGDRALYTF. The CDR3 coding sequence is TGTGCCAGCAGCCAAGGGGACAGGGCTCTCTACACCTTC.

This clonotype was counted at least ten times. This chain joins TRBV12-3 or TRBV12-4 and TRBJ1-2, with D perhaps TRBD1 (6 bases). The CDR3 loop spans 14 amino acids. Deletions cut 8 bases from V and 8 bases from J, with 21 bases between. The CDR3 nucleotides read TGTGCCAGCTCCCTTGGGGAGGGGGTGGGAGGCTACACCTTC. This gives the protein CASSLGEGVGGYTF.

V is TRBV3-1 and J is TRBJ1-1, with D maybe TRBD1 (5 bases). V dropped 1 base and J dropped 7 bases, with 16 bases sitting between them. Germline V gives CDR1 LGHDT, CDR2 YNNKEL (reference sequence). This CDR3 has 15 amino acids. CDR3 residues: CASSQAPGGRDEAFF. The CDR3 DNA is TGTGCCAGCAGCCAAGCCCCGGGGGGACGGGATGAAGCTTTCTTT. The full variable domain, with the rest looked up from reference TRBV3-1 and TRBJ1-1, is DTAVSQTPKYLVTQMGNDKSIKCEQNLGHDTMYWYKQDSKKFLKIMFSYNNKELIINETVPNRFSPKSPDKAHLNLHINSLELGDSAVYFCASSQAPGGRDEAFFGQGTRLTVV.

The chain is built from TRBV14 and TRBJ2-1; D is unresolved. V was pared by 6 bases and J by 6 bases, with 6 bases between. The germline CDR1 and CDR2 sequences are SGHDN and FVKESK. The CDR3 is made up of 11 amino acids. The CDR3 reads CASRRGNEQFF. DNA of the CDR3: TGTGCCAGCAGGCGAGGCAATGAGCAGTTCTTC.

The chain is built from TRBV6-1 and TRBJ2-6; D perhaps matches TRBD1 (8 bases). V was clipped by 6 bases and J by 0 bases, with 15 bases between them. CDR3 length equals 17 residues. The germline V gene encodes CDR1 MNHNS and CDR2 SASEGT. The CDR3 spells CASRRGTGDSGANVLTF. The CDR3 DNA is TGTGCCAGCAGGCGGGGGACAGGAGACTCTGGGGCCAACGTCCTGACTTTC.